Listed here is a single T cell receptor (beta chain). Its antigen is unknown. This specimen comes from a study of T cells expressing NK-cell markers. Whole-study context: HCMV seropositivity marked seven of the eight sequenced donors; one was seronegative. Study outcomes and limitations: Certain NKG2C+ T cell clones were expanded, and their HCMV specificity remained unclear.

TCRdb re-called the 5' RACE reads and catalogs CDR3 proteins one per entry, DNA excluded. Its clone listing holds approximately 420,000 distinct CDR3 sequences. The CDR3 runs 14 residues. Germline V gene lookup returns CDR1 KGHDR and CDR2 SFDVKD. This chain links TRBV24-1 with TRBJ2-2; the D call from TCRdb, TRBD1, cannot be confirmed without DNA. Sequences were obtained from blood T cells: a sorted CD56 or NKG2C T cell subset, CD4+ or CD8+ T cells, or bulk PBMC T cells (not recorded which). This TCR was recovered from a woman between 45 and 65 years old in good health. Here the CDR3 reads CATSDFRVAGELFF.